This T cell receptor (beta chain) came from a study of molecular identifiers for immune sequencing clone quantification. Making the bulk TCR libraries relied on previously described methods and listed TCR primers. Via MiXCR, TCRdb re-called the PCR reads, giving one row per CDR3 protein. The table has under 650,000 distinct CDR3 sequences, 20% seen once. The CDR3 is made up of 15 amino acids. Germline loops: CDR1 LGHNA, CDR2 YSLEER. V lost 0 bases to trimming and J lost 4 bases, with 12 bases between them. General study findings and limits: Clones above 20 RNA copies held over 98% of effector molecules, under 1% in naive cells.

This clonotype was picked up many times. The antigen remains unidentified. Input for naive CD8 libraries was about 19,000 to 1,100,000 sorted cells; the RNA fraction used was 10%, 30% or 50%. Naive CD8 T cells were picked out by sorting for CD8+CD4-CCR7+CD45RA+. This rearrangement joins TRBV4-3 to TRBJ2-5, with unresolved D. What was sequenced was naive CD8+ T cells from blood, with Jurkat cell RNA spiked in. Subset reported: FACS-sorted CD8+CD4-CCR7+CD45RA+ naive T cells. The TCR originated in a human donor in good health. Some libraries in this study had Jurkat cell RNA spiked in. As DNA, the CDR3 is TGCGCCAGCAGCCAAGATGTGTCCCGCCGAGAGACCCAGTACTTC. Its protein is CASSQDVSRRETQYF.